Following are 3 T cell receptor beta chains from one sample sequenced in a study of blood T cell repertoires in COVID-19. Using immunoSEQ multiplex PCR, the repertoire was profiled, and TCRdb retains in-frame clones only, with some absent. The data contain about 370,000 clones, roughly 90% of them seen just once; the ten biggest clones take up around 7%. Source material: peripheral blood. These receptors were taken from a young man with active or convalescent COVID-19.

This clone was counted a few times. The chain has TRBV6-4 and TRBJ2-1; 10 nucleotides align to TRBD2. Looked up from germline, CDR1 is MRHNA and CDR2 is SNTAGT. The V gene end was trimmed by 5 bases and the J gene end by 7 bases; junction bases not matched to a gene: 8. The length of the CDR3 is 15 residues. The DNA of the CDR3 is TGTGCCAGCAGTCCCTCGACTAGCGGGTTTAATGAGCAGTTCTTC. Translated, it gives CASSPSTSGFNEQFF.

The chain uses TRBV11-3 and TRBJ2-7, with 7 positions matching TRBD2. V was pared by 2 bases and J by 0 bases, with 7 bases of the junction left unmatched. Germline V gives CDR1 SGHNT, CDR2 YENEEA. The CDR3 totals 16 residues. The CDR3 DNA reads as TGTGCCAGCAGCTTATATTCCGGGGGGAACTCCTACGAGCAGTACTTC. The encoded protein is CASSLYSGGNSYEQYF.

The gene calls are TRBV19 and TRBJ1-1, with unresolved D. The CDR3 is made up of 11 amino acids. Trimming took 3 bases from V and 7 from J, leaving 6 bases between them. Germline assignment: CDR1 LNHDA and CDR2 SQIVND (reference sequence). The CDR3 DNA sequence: TGTGCCAGTAGTATCGGGGTTGAAGCTTTCTTT. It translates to CASSIGVEAFF.